This T cell receptor beta chain was identified during a study of cytotoxic CD8 clonotypes in ibrutinib-treated CLL. Study-wide points: At ibrutinib response, clonality increased, and at progression it declined back toward baseline. Baseline clonality, higher than in age-matched healthy donors, tracked circulating CD8+ T-cell counts.

The CDR3 extends over 16 amino acids. Germline V CDR1 and CDR2: SEHNR, FQNEAQ (reference sequence). The ends lost 4 bases at V and 2 bases at J; junction bases unmatched: 6. A remark on this clone: The target antigen is unknown.

TCRdb's copy holds only in-frame clones and misses some; the assay was immunoSEQ multiplex PCR. The profile shows 270,000 or so clones, approximately 79% of them singletons. The sequence was collected from a human donor with chronic lymphocytic leukemia. Specimen: PBMCs, collected at disease progression, from a patient treated with ibrutinib. This chain joins TRBV7-9 and TRBJ1-5, with 9 bases that match TRBD1. The CDR3 is CASSSRTGVGNQPQHF. In DNA form, the CDR3 reads TGTGCCAGCAGCTCAAGGACAGGGGTTGGCAATCAGCCCCAGCATTTT.